This TCR beta chain was recorded in a study of T cell responses to AZD1222 COVID-19 vaccine. The CDR3 has 16 residues. Looked up from germline, CDR1 is SGHDN and CDR2 is FVKESK. Trimming pared 1 base from V and 0 bases from J, leaving 7 bases between. The table came from immunoSEQ multiplex PCR; TCRdb's copy has only in-frame clones and leaves some out. Of 100,000 to 150,000 clones in the sample, about 89% were seen once. Concerning this clone itself: Other DNA sequences in this specimen translate into the identical CDR3.

This TCR derives from an adult in good health. V gene TRBV14 combines with J gene TRBJ1-6; D unclear. This sample comprised peripheral blood, obtained on day 0 of AZD1222 vaccination. The CDR3: CASSQAGSSYNSPLHF. For the CDR3, the DNA is TGTGCCAGCAGCCAAGCGGGAAGCTCCTATAATTCACCCCTCCACTTT.